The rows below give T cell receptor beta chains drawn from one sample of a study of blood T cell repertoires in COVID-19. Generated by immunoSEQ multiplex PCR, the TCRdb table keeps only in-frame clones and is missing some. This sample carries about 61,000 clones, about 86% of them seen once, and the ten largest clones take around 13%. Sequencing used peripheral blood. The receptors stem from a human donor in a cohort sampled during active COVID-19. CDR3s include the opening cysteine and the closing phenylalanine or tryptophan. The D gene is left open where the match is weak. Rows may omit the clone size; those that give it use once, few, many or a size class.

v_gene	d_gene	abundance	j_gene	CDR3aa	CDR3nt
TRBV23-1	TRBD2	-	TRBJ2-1	CASSHLTSGRYNEQFF	TGCGCCAGCAGTCACCTTACTAGCGGGAGGTACAATGAGCAGTTCTTC
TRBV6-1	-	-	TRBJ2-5	CASSAQIQTRPAATQYF	TGTGCCAGCAGTGCCCAAATCCAGACGCGGCCGGCGGCGACCCAGTACTTC
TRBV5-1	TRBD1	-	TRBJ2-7	CASSCQGAGCEQYF	TGCGCCAGCAGCTGTCAGGGGGCGGGGTGCGAGCAGTACTTC
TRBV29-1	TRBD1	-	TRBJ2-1	CSVARDRGNEQFF	TGCAGCGTTGCCCGGGACAGGGGCAATGAGCAGTTCTTC
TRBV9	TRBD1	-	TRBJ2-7	CASSEGGQGWEQYF	TGTGCCAGCAGCGAGGGGGGACAGGGTTGGGAGCAGTACTTC
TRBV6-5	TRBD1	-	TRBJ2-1	CASRPLGTGDEQFF	TGTGCCAGCAGACCGCTCGGGACAGGGGATGAGCAGTTCTTC
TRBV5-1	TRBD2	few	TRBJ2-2	CASSSGTSGPIGELFF	TGCGCCAGCAGCTCAGGGACTAGCGGGCCTATCGGGGAGCTGTTTTTT
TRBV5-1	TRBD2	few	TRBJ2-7	CASSYGTSGRRMGYEQYF	TGCGCCAGCAGCTACGGGACTAGCGGGAGGAGGATGGGGTACGAGCAGTACTTC
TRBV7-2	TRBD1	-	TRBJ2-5	CASSLAVGTGELTTQYF	TGTGCCAGCAGCTTAGCTGTTGGGACAGGGGAACTCACGACCCAGTACTTC
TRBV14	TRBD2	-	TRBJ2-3	CASSPIAGGTDTQYF	TGTGCCAGCAGCCCCATAGCGGGAGGCACAGATACGCAGTATTTT
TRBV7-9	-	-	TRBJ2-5	CASSIVETQYF	TGTGCCAGCAGCATCGTCGAGACCCAGTACTTC
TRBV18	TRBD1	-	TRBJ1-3	CASSPGTGANTIYF	TGTGCCAGCTCACCCGGGACAGGGGCAAACACCATATATTTT
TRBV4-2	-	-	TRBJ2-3	CASSQDILSTQYF	TGTGCCAGCAGCCAAGATATCCTAAGTACGCAGTATTTT
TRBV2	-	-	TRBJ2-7	CASSGSSYEQYF	TGTGCCAGCAGCGGGAGCTCCTACGAGCAGTACTTC
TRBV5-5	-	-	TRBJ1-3	CASREVAGGNTIYF	TGTGCCAGTCGAGAGGTGGCGGGTGGAAACACCATATATTTT
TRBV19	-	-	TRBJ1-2	CASSIGPTGYGYTF	TGTGCCAGTAGTATAGGTCCGACAGGTTATGGCTACACCTTC
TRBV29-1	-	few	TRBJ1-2	CSVRTSYYGYTF	TGCAGCGTCCGGACATCATACTATGGCTACACCTTC